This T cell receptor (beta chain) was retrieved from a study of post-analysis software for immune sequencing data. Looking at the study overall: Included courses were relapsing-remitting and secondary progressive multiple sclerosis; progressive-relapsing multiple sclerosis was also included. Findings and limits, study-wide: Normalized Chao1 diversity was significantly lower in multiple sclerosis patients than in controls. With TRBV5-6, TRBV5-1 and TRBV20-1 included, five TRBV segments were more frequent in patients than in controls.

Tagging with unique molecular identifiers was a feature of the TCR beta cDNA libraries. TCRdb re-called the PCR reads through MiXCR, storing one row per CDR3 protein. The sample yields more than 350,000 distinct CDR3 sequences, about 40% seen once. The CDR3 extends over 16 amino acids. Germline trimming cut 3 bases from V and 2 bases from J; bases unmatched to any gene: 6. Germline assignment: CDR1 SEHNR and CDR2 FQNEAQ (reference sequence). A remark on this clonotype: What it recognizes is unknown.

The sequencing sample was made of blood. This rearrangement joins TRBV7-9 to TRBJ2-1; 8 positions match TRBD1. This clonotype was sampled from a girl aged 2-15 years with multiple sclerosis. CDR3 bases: TGTGCCAGCAGCTTTAAAACAGGGGGTCCCTACAATGAGCAGTTCTTC. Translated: CASSFKTGGPYNEQFF.